The present entry profiles one TCR beta chain with its context. This record comes from a study of shared T cell receptors in the human thymus. The CDR3 runs 15 residues. With 3 bases removed from V and 6 bases from J, the gap between germline ends came to 16 bases. Germline V gene data show CDR1 as SGHDT and CDR2 as YYEEEE. Sequenced by immunoSEQ multiplex PCR; TCRdb stores in-frame clones only, minus some. The sample lists 720,000 or so clones, roughly 85% occurring once. These records were also assigned to another study, of human thymus T cells. That work states: Thymus specimens were resections from corrective heart surgery. Both thymic and peripheral blood repertoires showed apparently biased V and J usage. Thymic TCR repertoires of unrelated people reportedly overlapped highly.

The sequence came from a girl less than two years old with a congenital heart defect. This chain links TRBV5-6 with TRBJ1-5; D might be TRBD1 (5 bases). The specimen sequenced was thymocytes. Written as DNA, the CDR3 is TGTGCCAGCAGCTCGCAGGGCCGGGGGGTTCAGCCCCAGCATTTT. Amino acids: CASSSQGRGVQPQHF.